These 2 T cell receptor beta chains were sequenced from one sample in a study of CD8+CD57+ T cells in acquired aplastic anemia. Patients selected for sequencing had displayed CD8+CD57+ cell expansion by flow cytometry. The study profiled TCR beta VDJ and CDR3 using genomic DNA as template. TCRdb re-called the reads through MiXCR, storing one row per CDR3 protein. The sample contains 150,000 to 200,000 distinct CDR3 sequences, around 48% of which appear only once. Sequencing input: sorted CD4+, CD8+, or CD8+CD57+ T cells (not recorded which) from PBMCs. The receptors were sampled from a human donor with aplastic anemia.

As for this clonotype: This clone may be a read error of a much larger clone one base away. V and J are TRBV5-5 and TRBJ1-3; D is perhaps TRBD1 (5 bases). Germline CDR1 is SGHKS and CDR2 is YYEKEE (reference sequence). This CDR3 spans 14 amino acids. The CDR3 nucleotides are TGTGCCAACAGCTTCGGGGGGTTAGGAAACACCATATATTTT. It yields the protein CANSFGGLGNTIYF.

This clonotype has only a few counts. The CDR3 here is CASSPRTGVNEKLFF. CDR3 DNA: TGTGCCAGCAGTCCGCGGACAGGAGTTAATGAAAAACTGTTTTTT. The chain couples TRBV5-8 to TRBJ1-4; 7 bases match TRBD1. Germline CDR1 and CDR2: SGHTS and YDEGEE. The trim removed 5 bases at V and 4 bases at J, leaving 8 bases unmatched. The CDR3 is made up of 15 amino acids.